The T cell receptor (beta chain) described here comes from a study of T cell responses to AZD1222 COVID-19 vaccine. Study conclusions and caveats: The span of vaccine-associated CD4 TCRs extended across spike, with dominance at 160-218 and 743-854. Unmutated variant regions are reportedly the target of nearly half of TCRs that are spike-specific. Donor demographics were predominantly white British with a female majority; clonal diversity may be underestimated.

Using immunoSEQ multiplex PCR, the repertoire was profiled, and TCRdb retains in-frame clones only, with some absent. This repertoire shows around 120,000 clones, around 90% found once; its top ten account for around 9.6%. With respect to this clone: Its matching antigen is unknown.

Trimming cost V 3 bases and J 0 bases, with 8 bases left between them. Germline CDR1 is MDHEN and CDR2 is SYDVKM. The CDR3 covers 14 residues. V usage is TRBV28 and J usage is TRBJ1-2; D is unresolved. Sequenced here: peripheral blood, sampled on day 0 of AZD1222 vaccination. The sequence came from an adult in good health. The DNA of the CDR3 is TGTGCCAGCAGTTTTGGAGGGACTAACTATGGCTACACCTTC. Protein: CASSFGGTNYGYTF.